This record looks at one T cell receptor beta chain sequence and its context. What this receptor recognizes is not known. Per-base qualities were not stored, and no clone one base away is much larger. The sample comes from a study of cytomegalovirus exposure and HLA in healthy donors (dated by TCRdb to the late 2010s). Broadly, across the study: An earlier analysis of several hundred of the donors reported under 300 Gb of sequence data and about 120 million unique TCR beta sequences obtained from some 170 million T cells. Every discovery cohort repertoire had been produced on one sequencing platform. In addition to the first cohort of around 670 subjects, a separate validation cohort of 130 or so different subjects was used. Of the roughly 400 genotyped donors, about 80% fell in the genetic ancestry cluster associated with self-reported Caucasian donors. An early release covering roughly 600 HLA-typed donors comprised about 300 gigabases of sequencing data and about 90 million unique TCR sequences. To study patterns of TCR occurrence, a later analysis re-analyzed previously published TCR beta repertoires from around 670 donors and added high-resolution HLA genotyping. Among 300 to 450 genotyped donors of the cohort, an average of 235,054 unique TCR beta nucleotide sequences were sequenced per donor, around 20% of them non-productive. To decide whether each TCR beta V gene segment behaved as functional or pseudogenic, an earlier analysis of some 580 of the donors relied on high-throughput TCR beta sequencing. Both class I and class II loci were covered by HLA typing, at four-digit resolution. Four to six DR-DQ haplotypes were handled as single units for association and clustering because linkage in the cohort was strong. To predict cytomegalovirus infection status, the study brought together high-throughput TCR immunosequencing, statistical association of individual TCRs with disease status, and machine learning. The number of typed donors differed by locus: about 620-640 for A, B, C, DRB1 and DQB1; 500 to 550 for DQA1; approximately 610 for DPA1; and 400 to 480 for DPB1. In a later genetic analysis, genome-wide SNP genotypes for about three fifths of the 666 donors were used, and that subset was treated as a discovery cohort. The later analysis used no new phenotypic data to find candidate immune exposures, relying instead on TCR beta sequences and their occurrence across donors. The study was designed to test whether signatures of past pathogen exposure could be identified by cataloging public T cell receptors. Donor age, sex, ethnicity and CMV serostatus were compiled alongside the repertoire data. The study used immunosequencing to profile the T cell repertoires of approximately 650 subjects and linked those repertoires to cytomegalovirus serostatus.

Based on the germline V gene, the CDR1 and CDR2 sequences are MGHRA and YSYEKL. Cut back by 4 bases and 8 bases, the V and J ends lie 23 bases apart. There are 16 amino acids in the CDR3, from cysteine to phenylalanine inclusive. The read is trimmed to its CDR3 DNA, 48 bases read in frame from base 1. General findings and caveats noted by the study authors: The sequencing pipeline was judged likely to have produced a cluster of highly shared sequence variants as a technical artifact. According to the authors, the approach could potentially be generalized to other disease states and immunological phenotypes. The classifier was reported to diagnose cytomegalovirus status with high specificity and sensitivity in both the original cohort and the validation cohort. In a later analysis, HLA-associated TCR beta chains showed more clonal expansion and lower generation probabilities than non-associated chains that were equally common. The study gave a list of roughly 150 TCR beta chains associated with cytomegalovirus. Broadly in line with IMGT annotations, most TCR beta V segments showed up in productive rearrangements about 90% or about 30% of the time in an earlier analysis of a few hundred of the donors. This cohort had only TCR beta chains sequenced, and the lack of alpha or paired-chain data limited which features could be detected. While some public TCRs were present in many individuals, most TCR sequences turned up only very rarely across donors. Some IMGT-functional V segments, including TRBV6-2 and TRBV6-3, could not be told apart with the 87-base-pair reads, so those segments were excluded. According to a later analysis, most CMV-associated TCR beta chains appeared to be HLA-restricted, and the HLA associations seemed to be driven largely by CMV exposure. Because HLA typing was unavailable for some donors at each locus, only the typed subset was used in association tests. Because counts were too low, 15 to 20 rarely observed V segments, including chromosome 9 orphons, were excluded from the earlier analysis of under 650 of the donors. A later analysis reported that several top co-occurrence clusters appeared linked to parvovirus B19, influenza, CMV and Epstein-Barr virus. Sequencing depth was assumed to be roughly uniform across donors in the presence/absence analyses, though that assumption may not hold. Specific HLA alleles were associated with 16,951 TCR beta sequences at a false discovery rate of 0.05 in a later analysis. Strong co-occurrence of HLA alleles, especially DR and DQ, made assigning TCR associations to individual alleles difficult. According to a later genetic analysis, donors in an Asian-associated ancestry cluster had fewer N-insertions in productive TCRs than the roughly 670-donor mean. A later genetic analysis associated a missense DCLRE1C variant with V-gene and J-gene trimming of TCR beta chains, and an independent cohort replicated the association. Correlated functional status among segregating V segments might be attributable to linkage disequilibrium, but an unknown experimental factor could not be ruled out. A further reported finding was that TCR beta sequences accurately predicted the HLA-A and HLA-B alleles for most subjects in the first cohort. CMV serostatus was the only immune exposure information available for the cohort. In vitro tests confirmed that three of the cytomegalovirus-associated TCR beta chains recognize cytomegalovirus antigens. According to a later analysis, TCR association rates differed among HLA loci, with DRB1 alleles showing the most associated TCRs and HLA-C alleles showing the fewest.

The protocol used for the library was the immunoSEQ multiplex PCR assay. For the multiplex PCR, a mixture combining 60 forward primers for TCR Vbeta segments and 13 reverse primers for TCR Jbeta segments was used. Amplification of the CDR3 region of rearranged TCR beta genes was performed with a multiplex PCR assay on genomic DNA. The Illumina HiSeq System was used to sequence the amplified TCR beta libraries as 87-base-pair reads. Processing in the source paper ran as follows. Across the roughly 640 repertoires, a later analysis counted roughly 77 million unique TCR beta chains, 9 million to 14 million of which were shared by at least two donors. Raw reads were error-corrected and collapsed into unique sequences with a nearest-neighbor algorithm that merged closely related sequences to remove PCR and sequencing errors. V, D and J gene segments were assigned by aligning CDR3 sequences to IMGT reference sequences. For a sequence to be retained, at least a six-nucleotide match to both a V gene segment and a J gene segment was required. A rearrangement was called productive if the CDR3 had no stop codons and remained in frame with V and J, and every other rearrangement was called non-productive. Following IMGT convention, CDR3 was defined as the stretch from the second conserved V-encoded cysteine up to the conserved J-encoded phenylalanine. The earlier analysis of 587 of the donors excluded sequences that lacked an unambiguous match to a single V gene segment. In an earlier analysis of some 590 of the donors, a V segment was called functional when productive rearrangements were above 56.7%, and segregating when the standard deviation between donors exceeded 5%. To diagnose cytomegalovirus status from the catalog of TCR beta chain sequences, a statistical classification framework was built. V and J gene assignment, in a later analysis, came from comparing TCR nucleotide sequences with IMGT/GENE-DB human TR gene sequences. The TCRdist pipeline was used in a later analysis to assign CDR3 sequences and most-parsimonious VDJ recombination scenarios. In a later analysis, each TCR beta chain was defined by its CDR3 amino acid sequence together with its V-gene family, and reads lacking a unique V-gene family were excluded. As a way to deal with suspected cross-contamination and a sequencing artifact, a later analysis dropped approximately 570 nucleotide sequences that were highly shared and had low generation probability. In a later analysis, a clonal expansion index was calculated for each public chain from normalized within-repertoire ranks of inferred template counts. A later analysis computed generation probabilities with a VDJ recombination model fitted to out-of-frame rearrangements, and checked the results against IGoR. In a later analysis, TCR-TCR, TCR-HLA and TCR-CMV co-occurrence was scored with hypergeometric tests, and a repertoire-size bias correction was applied to TCR pairs. To estimate false discovery rates, a later analysis permuted the HLA or CMV assignments 20 times. A later analysis grouped co-occurring TCRs with DBSCAN, adding TCRdist sequence similarity when clustering within HLA-allele-positive subsets. Repertoires with fewer than 30,000 or more than 120,000 public chains, plus five repertoires with anomalous nucleotide sharing, were excluded from co-occurrence clustering. The table comes from immuneACCESS by way of TCRdb, which keeps in-frame sequences with V and J called. Part of the clones is missing from these tables; in studies checked, under half for an unresolved V gene and the rest for unknown reasons. The V and J calls and clone size are taken from that table; D and trimming were inferred from the DNA. This sample lists about 88,000 clones; around four fifths were detected once. The leading ten clones occupy approximately 2.6% of the sample.

The cohort was made up of roughly 670 healthy bone marrow donors. Cohort members were all nominally healthy when sampled, although unrecorded immune exposures were likely present. The donor was CMV seronegative and was included in the group of a few hundred seronegative cohort members. A peripheral blood sample was provided by each donor, and peripheral blood mononuclear cells were used for TCR beta sequencing. Genomic DNA extraction from the blood cell samples was performed with the Qiagen DNeasy Blood Extraction Kit. The sequencing input was PBMCs. This sequence originates from a man in his thirties or forties in good health and CMV-seronegative. This chain is built from TRBV4-1 and TRBJ1-2, and possibly TRBD1, on 5 matching bases. The DNA is as follows: TGCGCCAGCAGCCTTCCTAGGGACTCTCCTAGAGGAGGCTACACCTTC. Its protein is CASSLPRDSPRGGYTF.